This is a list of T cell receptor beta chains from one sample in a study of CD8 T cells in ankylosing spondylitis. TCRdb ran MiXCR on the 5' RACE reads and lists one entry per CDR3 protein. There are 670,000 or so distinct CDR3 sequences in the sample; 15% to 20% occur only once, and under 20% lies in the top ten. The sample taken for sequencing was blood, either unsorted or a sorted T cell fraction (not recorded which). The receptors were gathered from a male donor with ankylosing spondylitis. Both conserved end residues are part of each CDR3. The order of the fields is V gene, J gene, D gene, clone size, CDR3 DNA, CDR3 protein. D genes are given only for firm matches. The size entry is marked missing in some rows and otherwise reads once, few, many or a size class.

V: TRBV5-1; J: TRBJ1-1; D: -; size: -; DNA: TGCGCCAGCAGCTCCCAGGGCCCGAACACTGAAGCTTTCTTT; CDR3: CASSSQGPNTEAFF
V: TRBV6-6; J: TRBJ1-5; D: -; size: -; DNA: TGTGCCAGCAGTACCCTCTGGGGGCAGCCCCAGCATTTT; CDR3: CASSTLWGQPQHF
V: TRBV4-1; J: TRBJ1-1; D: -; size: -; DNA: TGCGCCAGCAGCCAACCCTCAGCCTCGAACACTGAAGCTTTCTTT; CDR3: CASSQPSASNTEAFF
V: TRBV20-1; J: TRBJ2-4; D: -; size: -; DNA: TGCAGTGCTAGAGAGGCAGGGACCAAAAACATTCAGTACTTC; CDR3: CSAREAGTKNIQYF
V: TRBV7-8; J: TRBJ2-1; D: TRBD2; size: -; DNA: TGTGCCAGCAGCTTTCCGCGGGAGGATTCCTACAATGAGCAGTTCTTC; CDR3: CASSFPREDSYNEQFF
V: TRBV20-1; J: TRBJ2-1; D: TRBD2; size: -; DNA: TGCAGTGCTAGACCTCGGACTAGCGGGCTTTACAATGAGCAGTTCTTC; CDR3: CSARPRTSGLYNEQFF
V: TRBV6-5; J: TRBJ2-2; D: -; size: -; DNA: TGTGCCAGCAGTTACTCCGGGGCCCTGACCGGGGAGCTGTTTTTT; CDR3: CASSYSGALTGELFF
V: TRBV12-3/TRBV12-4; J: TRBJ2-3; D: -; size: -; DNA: TGTGCCAGCAGTCCCACTAGTTTGGCAGATACGCAGTATTTT; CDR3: CASSPTSLADTQYF
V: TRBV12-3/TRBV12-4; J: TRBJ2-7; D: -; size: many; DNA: TGTGCCAGCAGCCTTGTCCCCGGCTACGAGCAGTACTTC; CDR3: CASSLVPGYEQYF
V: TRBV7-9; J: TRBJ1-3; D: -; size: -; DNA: TGTGCCAGCAGCTCCCAGAGCTCTGGAAACACCATATATTTT; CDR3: CASSSQSSGNTIYF
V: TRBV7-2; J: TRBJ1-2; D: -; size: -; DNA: TGTGCCAGCAGCTCCTCCCCTGGGGACTATGGCTACACCTTC; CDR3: CASSSSPGDYGYTF
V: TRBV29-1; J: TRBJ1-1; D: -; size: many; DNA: TGCAGCGTTTACATGAACACTGAAGCTTTCTTT; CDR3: CSVYMNTEAFF
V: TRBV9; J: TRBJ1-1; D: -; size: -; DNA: TGTGCCAGCAGCGCCGAGCAACAGAAGTGGATGGAAGCTTTCTTT; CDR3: CASSAEQQKWMEAFF
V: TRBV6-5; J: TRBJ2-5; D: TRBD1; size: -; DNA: TGTGCCAGCAGTTACGGACAGGCTTACCAAGAGACCCAGTACTTC; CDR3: CASSYGQAYQETQYF
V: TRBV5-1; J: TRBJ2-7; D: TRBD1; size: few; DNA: TGCGCCAGCAGCATCGGGACAGGCTACTACGAGCAGTACTTC; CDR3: CASSIGTGYYEQYF
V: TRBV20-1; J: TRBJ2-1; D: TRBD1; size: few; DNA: TGCAGTGCCCCTTATACGGGACAGGCCTACAATGAGCAGTTCTTC; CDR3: CSAPYTGQAYNEQFF
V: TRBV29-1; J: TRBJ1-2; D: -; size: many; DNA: TGCAGCGCCCGGGACACCTTGAGCTATGGCTACACCTTC; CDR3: CSARDTLSYGYTF
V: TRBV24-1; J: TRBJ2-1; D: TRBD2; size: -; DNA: TGTGCCACCAGTGACAGGACTAGCTCCTACAATGAGCAGTTCTTC; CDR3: CATSDRTSSYNEQFF
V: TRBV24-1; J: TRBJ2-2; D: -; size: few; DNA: TGTGCCACCAGTGATTCCCCCGGGCGGGGACCCACCGGGGAGCTGTTTTTT; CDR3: CATSDSPGRGPTGELFF
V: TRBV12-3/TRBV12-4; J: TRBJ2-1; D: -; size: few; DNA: TGTGCCAGCAGTTTAGTTTGTAGTGGATACAATGAGCAGTTCTTC; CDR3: CASSLVCSGYNEQFF
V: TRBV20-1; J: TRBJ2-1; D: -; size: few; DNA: TGCAGTGCAGAAGGACTCACCGCTTACAATGAGCAGTTCTTC; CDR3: CSAEGLTAYNEQFF
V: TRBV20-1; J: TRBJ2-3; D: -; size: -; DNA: TGCAGTGCTAGAGATGCGCTGGGAGGTACGCAGTATTTT; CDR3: CSARDALGGTQYF
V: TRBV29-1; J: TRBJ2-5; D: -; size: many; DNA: TGCAGCGCTACCGGGCCCTCATCACAAGAGACCCAGTACTTC; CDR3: CSATGPSSQETQYF
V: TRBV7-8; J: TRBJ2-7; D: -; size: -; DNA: TGTGCCAGCAGCCCGCCGGGGCTGGGAGAGCAGTACTTC; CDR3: CASSPPGLGEQYF
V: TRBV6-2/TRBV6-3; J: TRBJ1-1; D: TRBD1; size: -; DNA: TGTGCCAGCAGTTACTGGTTAGGGGGCGACACTGAAGCTTTCTTT; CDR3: CASSYWLGGDTEAFF
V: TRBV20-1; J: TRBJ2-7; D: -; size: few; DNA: TGCAGTGCTAGAGTGGGCCAAGCCTACGAGCAGTACTTC; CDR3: CSARVGQAYEQYF
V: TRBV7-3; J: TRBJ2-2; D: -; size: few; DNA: TGTGCCAGCAGCTTAGAAAGGGACACCGGGGAGCTGTTTTTT; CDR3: CASSLERDTGELFF
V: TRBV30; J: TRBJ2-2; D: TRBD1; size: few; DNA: TGTGCCTGGCGAGGACAGGGGGAGGACACCGGGGAGCTGTTTTTT; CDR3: CAWRGQGEDTGELFF
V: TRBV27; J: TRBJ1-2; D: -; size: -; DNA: TGTGCCAGCAGTTTATCGGGCCATCGCTATGGCTACACCTTC; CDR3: CASSLSGHRYGYTF
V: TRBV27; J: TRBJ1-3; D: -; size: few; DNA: TGTGCCAGCAGTTTAAACTACTCTGGAAACACCATATATTTT; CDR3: CASSLNYSGNTIYF